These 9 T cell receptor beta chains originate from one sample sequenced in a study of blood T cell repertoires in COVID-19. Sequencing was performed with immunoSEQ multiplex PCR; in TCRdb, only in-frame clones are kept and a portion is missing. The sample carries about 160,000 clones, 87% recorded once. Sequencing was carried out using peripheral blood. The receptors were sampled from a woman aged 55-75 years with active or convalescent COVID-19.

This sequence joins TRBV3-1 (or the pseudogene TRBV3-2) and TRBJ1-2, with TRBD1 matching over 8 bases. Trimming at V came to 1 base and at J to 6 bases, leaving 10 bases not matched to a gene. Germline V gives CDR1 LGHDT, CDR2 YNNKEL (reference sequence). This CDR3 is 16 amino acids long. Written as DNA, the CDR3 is TGTGCCAGCAGCCAAGCCCCCGTGCAGGGGGCGGATGGCTACACCTTC. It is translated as CASSQAPVQGADGYTF.

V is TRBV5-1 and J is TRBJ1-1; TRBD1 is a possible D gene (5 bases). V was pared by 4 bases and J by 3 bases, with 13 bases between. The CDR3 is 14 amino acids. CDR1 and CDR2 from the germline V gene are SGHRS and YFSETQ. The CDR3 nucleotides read TGCGCCAGCAGCCTCCTGGGGGGGTACACTGAAGCTTTCTTT. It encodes CASSLLGGYTEAFF.

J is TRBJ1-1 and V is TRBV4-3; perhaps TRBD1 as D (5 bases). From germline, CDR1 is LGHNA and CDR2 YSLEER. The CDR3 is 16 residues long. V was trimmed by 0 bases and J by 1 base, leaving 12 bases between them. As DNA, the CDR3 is TGCGCCAGCAGCCAAGAGGCAGGGCCAAGGAACACTGAAGCTTTCTTT. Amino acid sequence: CASSQEAGPRNTEAFF.

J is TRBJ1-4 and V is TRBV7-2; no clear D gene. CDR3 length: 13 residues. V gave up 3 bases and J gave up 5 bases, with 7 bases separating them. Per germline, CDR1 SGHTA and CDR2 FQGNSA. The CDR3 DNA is TGTGCCAGCAGCTTTGGCAGAAATGAAAAACTGTTTTTT. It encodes CASSFGRNEKLFF.

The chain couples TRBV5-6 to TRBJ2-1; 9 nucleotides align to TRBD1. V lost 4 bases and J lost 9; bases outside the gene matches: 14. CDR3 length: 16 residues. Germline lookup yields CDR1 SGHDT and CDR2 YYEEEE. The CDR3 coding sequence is TGTGCCAGCAGCGAACCCCGGGACAGGGTCAGTGGTGAGCAGTTCTTC. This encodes CASSEPRDRVSGEQFF.

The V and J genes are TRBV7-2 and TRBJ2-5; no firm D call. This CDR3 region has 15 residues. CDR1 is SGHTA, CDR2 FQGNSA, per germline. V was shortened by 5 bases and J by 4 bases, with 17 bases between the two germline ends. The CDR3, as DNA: TGTGCCAGCAGCCCTCGGGTCCTCAGCCCAGAGACCCAGTACTTC. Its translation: CASSPRVLSPETQYF. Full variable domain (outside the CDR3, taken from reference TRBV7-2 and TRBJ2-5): GAGVSQSPSNKVTEKGKDVELRCDPISGHTALYWYRQSLGQGLEFLIYFQGNSAPDKSGLPSDRFSAERTGGSVSTLTIQRTQQEDSAVYLCASSPRVLSPETQYFGPGTRLLVL.

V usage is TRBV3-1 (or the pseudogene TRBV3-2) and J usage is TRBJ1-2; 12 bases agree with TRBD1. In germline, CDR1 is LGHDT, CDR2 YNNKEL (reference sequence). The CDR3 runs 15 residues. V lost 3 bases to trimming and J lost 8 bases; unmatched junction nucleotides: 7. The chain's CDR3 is CASSQMGQGARGYTF. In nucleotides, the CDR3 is TGTGCCAGCAGCCAGATGGGACAGGGGGCGCGAGGCTACACCTTC.

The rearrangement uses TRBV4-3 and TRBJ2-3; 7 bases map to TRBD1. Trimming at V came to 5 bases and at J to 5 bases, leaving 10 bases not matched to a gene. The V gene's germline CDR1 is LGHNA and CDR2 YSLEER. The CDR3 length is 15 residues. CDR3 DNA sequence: TGCGCCAGCAGCGCTGTAGGGGGCCGAGAAGATACGCAGTATTTT. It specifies CASSAVGGREDTQYF.

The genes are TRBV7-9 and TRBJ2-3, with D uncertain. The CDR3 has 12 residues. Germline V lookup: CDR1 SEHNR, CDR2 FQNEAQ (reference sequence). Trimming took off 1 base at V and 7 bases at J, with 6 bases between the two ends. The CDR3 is CASSLGSHTQYF. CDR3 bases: TGTGCCAGCAGCTTAGGTAGTCATACGCAGTATTTT. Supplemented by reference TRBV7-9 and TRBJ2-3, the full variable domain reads DTGVSQNPRHKITKRGQNVTFRCDPISEHNRLYWYRQTLGQGPEFLTYFQNEAQLEKSRLLSDRFSAERPKGSFSTLEIQRTEQGDSAMYLCASSLGSHTQYFGPGTRLTVL.